This TCR beta chain comes out of a study of CD8 T cells in ankylosing spondylitis. Germline assignment: CDR1 KGHSH and CDR2 LQKENI. The CDR3 has 14 residues. This clonotype has just one count. One junction end does not reproduce the germline sequence, and a read error may be involved. From the 5' RACE reads, TCRdb called clonotypes with MiXCR, one entry per CDR3 protein. The sample records some 100,000 distinct CDR3 sequences, about 8.6% being singletons. The chain recombines TRBV18 with TRBJ1-4; D not certain. Sequencing was done on a sample of blood, either unsorted or a sorted T cell fraction (not recorded which). This sequence was found in a male donor with ankylosing spondylitis or in good health (not recorded which). The CDR3 is CVSSPRAGEEKLFF. The CDR3 coding sequence is TGTGTCAGCTCACCACGTGCCGGAGAGGAAAAACTGTTTTTT.